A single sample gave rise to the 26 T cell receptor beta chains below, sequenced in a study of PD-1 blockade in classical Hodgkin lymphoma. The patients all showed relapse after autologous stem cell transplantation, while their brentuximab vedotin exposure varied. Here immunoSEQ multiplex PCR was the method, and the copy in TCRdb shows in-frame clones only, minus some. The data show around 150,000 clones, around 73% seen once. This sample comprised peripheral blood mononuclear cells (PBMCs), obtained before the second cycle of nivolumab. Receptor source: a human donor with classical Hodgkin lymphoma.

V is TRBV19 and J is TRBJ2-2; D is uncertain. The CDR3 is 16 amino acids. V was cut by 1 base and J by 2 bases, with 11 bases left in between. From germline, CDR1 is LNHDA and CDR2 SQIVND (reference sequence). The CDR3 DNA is TGTGCCAGTAGTATAGCACACTCCCTCAACACCGGGGAGCTGTTTTTT. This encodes CASSIAHSLNTGELFF.

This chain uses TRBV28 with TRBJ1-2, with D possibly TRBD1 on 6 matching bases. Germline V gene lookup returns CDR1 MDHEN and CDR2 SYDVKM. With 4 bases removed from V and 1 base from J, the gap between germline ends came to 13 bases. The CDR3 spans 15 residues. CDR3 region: CASSYMGRGNYGYTF. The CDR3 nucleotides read TGTGCCAGCAGTTACATGGGCAGGGGTAACTATGGCTACACCTTC.

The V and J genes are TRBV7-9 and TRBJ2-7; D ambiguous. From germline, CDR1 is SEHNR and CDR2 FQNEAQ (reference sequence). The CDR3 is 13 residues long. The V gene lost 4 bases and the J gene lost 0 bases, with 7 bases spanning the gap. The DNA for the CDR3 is TGTGCCAGCAGCTCCCCCGGCTCCTACGAGCAGTACTTC. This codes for CASSSPGSYEQYF. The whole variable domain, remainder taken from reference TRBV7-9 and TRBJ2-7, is DTGVSQNPRHKITKRGQNVTFRCDPISEHNRLYWYRQTLGQGPEFLTYFQNEAQLEKSRLLSDRFSAERPKGSFSTLEIQRTEQGDSAMYLCASSSPGSYEQYFGPGTRLTVT.

The CDR3 here is CASSSDRGTYEQYF. The CDR3 region has the DNA TGTGCCAGCAGCTCGGACAGGGGTACCTACGAGCAGTACTTC. This rearrangement joins TRBV7-8 to TRBJ2-7; 9 bases are a match to TRBD1. CDR3 length: 14 amino acids. V lost 4 bases to trimming and J lost 2 bases; unmatched junction nucleotides: 3. Germline CDR1 is SGHVS and CDR2 is FQNEAQ.

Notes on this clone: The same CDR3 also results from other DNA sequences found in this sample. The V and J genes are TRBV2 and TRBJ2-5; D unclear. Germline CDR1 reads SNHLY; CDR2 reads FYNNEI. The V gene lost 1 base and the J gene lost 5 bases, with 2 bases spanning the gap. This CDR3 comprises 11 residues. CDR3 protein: CASSEEETQYF. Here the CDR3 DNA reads TGTGCCAGCAGTGAAGAGGAGACCCAGTACTTC.

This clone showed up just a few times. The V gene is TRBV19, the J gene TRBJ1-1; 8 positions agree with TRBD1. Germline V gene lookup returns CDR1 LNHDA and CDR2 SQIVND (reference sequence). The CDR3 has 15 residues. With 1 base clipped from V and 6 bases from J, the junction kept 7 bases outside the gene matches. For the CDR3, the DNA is TGTGCCAGTAGTATAGGGACAGGGCGGGTCGCTGAAGCTTTCTTT. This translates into CASSIGTGRVAEAFF.

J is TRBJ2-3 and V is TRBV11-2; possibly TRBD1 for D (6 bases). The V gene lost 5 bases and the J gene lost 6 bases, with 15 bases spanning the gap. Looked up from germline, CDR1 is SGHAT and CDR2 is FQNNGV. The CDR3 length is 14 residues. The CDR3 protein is CASSRTGSGDTQYF. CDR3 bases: TGTGCCAGCAGCCGTACAGGGTCCGGGGATACGCAGTATTTT.

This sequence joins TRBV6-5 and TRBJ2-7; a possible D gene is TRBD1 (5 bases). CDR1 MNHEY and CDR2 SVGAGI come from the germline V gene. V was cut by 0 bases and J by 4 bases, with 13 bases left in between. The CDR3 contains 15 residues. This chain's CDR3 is CASSYSAPGSYEQYF. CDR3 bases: TGTGCCAGCAGTTACTCGGCCCCAGGGTCTTACGAGCAGTACTTC.

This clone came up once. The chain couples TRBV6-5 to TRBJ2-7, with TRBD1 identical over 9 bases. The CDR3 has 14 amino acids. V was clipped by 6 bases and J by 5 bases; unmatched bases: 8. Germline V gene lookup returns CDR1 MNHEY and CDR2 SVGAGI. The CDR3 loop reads CASSPPHRGHEQYF. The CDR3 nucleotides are TGTGCCAGCAGCCCCCCCCACAGGGGGCACGAGCAGTACTTC.

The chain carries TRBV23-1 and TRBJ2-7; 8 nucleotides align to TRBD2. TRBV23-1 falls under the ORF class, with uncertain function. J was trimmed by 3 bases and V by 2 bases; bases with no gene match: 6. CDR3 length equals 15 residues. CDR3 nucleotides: TGCGCCAGCAGTCAACCGGGACTAGTTAGCTACGAGCAGTACTTC. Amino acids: CASSQPGLVSYEQYF.

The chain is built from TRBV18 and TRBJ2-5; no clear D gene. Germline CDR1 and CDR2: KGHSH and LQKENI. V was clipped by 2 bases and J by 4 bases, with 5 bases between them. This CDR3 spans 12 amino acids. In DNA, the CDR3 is TGTGCCAGCTCACCAGTGGGAGAGACCCAGTACTTC. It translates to CASSPVGETQYF.

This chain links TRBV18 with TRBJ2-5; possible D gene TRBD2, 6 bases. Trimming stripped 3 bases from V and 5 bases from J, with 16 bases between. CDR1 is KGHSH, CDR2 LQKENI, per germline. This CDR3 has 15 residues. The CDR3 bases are TGTGCCAGCTCACCCGGCAGGGAGGTACGGGAGACCCAGTACTTC. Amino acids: CASSPGREVRETQYF.

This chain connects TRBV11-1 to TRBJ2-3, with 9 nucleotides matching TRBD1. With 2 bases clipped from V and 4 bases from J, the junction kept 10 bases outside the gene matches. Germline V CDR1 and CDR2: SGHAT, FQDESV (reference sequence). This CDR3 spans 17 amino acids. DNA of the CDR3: TGTGCCAGCAGCTTAACACCGGGACAGGGATTCTCAGATACGCAGTATTTT. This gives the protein CASSLTPGQGFSDTQYF. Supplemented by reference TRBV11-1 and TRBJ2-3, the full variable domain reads EAEVAQSPRYKITEKSQAVAFWCDPISGHATLYWYRQILGQGPELLVQFQDESVVDDSQLPKDRFSAERLKGVDSTLKIQPAELGDSAMYLCASSLTPGQGFSDTQYFGPGTRLTVL.

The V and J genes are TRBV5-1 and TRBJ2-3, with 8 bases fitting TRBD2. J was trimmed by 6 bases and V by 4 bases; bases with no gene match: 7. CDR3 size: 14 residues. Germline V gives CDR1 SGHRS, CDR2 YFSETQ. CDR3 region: CASSEGTSADTQYF. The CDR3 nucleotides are TGCGCCAGCAGCGAAGGGACTAGTGCGGATACGCAGTATTTT.

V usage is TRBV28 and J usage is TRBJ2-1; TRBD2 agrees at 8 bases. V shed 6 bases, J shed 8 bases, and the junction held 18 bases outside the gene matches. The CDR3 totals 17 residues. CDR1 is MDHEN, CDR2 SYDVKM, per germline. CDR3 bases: TGTGCCAGCAGACTCCGCGGGTTGCGGGAGGTTATTTATGAGCAGTTCTTC. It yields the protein CASRLRGLREVIYEQFF. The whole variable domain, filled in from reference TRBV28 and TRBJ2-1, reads DVKVTQSSRYLVKRTGEKVFLECVQDMDHENMFWYRQDPGLGLRLIYFSYDVKMKEKGDIPEGYSVSREKKERFSLILESASTNQTSMYLCASRLRGLREVIYEQFFGPGTRLTVL.

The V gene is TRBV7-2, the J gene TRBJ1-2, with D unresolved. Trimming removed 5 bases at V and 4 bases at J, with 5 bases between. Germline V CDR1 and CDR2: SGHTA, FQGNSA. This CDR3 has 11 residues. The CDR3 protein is CASSQSYGYTF. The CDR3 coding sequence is TGTGCCAGCAGCCAGTCCTATGGCTACACCTTC.

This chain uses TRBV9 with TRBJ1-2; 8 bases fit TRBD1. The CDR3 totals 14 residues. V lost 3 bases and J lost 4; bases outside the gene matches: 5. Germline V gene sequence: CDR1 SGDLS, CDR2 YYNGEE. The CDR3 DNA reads TGTGCCAGCAGCGAAGGACAGGGAATCTATGGCTACACCTTC. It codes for CASSEGQGIYGYTF. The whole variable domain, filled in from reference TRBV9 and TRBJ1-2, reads DSGVTQTPKHLITATGQRVTLRCSPRSGDLSVYWYQQSLDQGLQFLIQYYNGEERAKGNILERFSAQQFPDLHSELNLSSLELGDSALYFCASSEGQGIYGYTFGSGTRLTVV.

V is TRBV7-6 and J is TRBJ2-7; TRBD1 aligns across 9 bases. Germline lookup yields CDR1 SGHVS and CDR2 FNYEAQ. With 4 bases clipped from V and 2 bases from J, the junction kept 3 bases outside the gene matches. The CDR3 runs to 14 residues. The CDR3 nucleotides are TGTGCCAGCAGCTCCACAGGGGGCCCCTACGAGCAGTACTTC. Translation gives CASSSTGGPYEQYF.

CDR3 DNA: TGCGCCAGCAGCGCCGAGCGGGGTAGGATGGGGAATGAGCAGTTCTTC. Translating gives CASSAERGRMGNEQFF. The chain couples TRBV5-1 to TRBJ2-1; TRBD2 aligns across 7 bases. Germline CDR1 SGHRS, CDR2 YFSETQ. The J segment lost 7 bases and the V segment lost 4 bases, leaving 14 bases of the junction unmatched. The CDR3 is made up of 16 amino acids. Complete variable domain (other parts from reference TRBV5-1 and TRBJ2-1): KAGVTQTPRYLIKTRGQQVTLSCSPISGHRSVSWYQQTPGQGLQFLFEYFSETQRNKGNFPGRFSGRQFSNSRSEMNVSTLELGDSALYLCASSAERGRMGNEQFFGPGTRLTVL.

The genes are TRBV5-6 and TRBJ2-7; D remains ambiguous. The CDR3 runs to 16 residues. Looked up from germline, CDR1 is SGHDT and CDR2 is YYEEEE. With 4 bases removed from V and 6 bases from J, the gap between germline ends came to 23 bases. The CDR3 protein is CASSPLHDSDRAEQYF. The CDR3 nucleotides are TGTGCCAGCAGCCCCCTACACGACTCCGATCGCGCCGAGCAGTACTTC.

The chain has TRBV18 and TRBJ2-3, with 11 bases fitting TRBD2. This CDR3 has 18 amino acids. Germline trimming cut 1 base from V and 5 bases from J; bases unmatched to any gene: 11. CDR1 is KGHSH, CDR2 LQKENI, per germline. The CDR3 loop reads CASSPLAGGQWMRDTQYF. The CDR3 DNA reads TGTGCCAGCTCACCACTAGCGGGAGGGCAGTGGATGAGAGATACGCAGTATTTT.

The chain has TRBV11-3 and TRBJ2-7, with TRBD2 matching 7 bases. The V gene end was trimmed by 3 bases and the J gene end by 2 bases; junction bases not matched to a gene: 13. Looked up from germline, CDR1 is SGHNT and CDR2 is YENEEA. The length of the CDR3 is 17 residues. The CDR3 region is CASSLGLLAGATYEQYF. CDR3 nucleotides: TGTGCCAGCAGCTTGGGGCTATTGGCGGGAGCTACCTACGAGCAGTACTTC.

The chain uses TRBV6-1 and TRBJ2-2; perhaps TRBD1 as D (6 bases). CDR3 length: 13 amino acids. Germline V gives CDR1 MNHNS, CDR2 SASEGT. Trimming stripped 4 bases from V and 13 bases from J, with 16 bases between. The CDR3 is CASSVTDSGGLFF. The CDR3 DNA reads TGTGCCAGCAGTGTTACGGACAGTGGAGGGCTGTTTTTT.

The CDR3 region has the DNA TGTGCCAGCAGTGTAGAAGGGTCAGGGAACACCGGGGAGCTGTTTTTT. It yields the protein CASSVEGSGNTGELFF. The chain uses TRBV2 and TRBJ2-2, with unresolved D. CDR3 length equals 16 residues. V lost 4 bases and J 1 base, leaving 13 bases between the germline ends. From germline, CDR1 is SNHLY and CDR2 FYNNEI.

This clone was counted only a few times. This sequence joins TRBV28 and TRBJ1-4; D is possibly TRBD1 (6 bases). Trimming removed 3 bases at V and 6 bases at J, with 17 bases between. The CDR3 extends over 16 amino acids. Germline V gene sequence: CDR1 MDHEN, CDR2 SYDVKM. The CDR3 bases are TGTGCCAGCAGTTTCGCCTCAGGGGAGGGCGATGAAAAACTGTTTTTT. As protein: CASSFASGEGDEKLFF.

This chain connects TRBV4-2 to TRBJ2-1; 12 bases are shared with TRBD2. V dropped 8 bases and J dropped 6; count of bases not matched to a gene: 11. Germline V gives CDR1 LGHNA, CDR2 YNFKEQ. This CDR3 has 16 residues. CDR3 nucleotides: TGTGCCAGCCGCAGGACTAGCGGGATTAGGTCCAATGAGCAGTTCTTC. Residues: CASRRTSGIRSNEQFF.